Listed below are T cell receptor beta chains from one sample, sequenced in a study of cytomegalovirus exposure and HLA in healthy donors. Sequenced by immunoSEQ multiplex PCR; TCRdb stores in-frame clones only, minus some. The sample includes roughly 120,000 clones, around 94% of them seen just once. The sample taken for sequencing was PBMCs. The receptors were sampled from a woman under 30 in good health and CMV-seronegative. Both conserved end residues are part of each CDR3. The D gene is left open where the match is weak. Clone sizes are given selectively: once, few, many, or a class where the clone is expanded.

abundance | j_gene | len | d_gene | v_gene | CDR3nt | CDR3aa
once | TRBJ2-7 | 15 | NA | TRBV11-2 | TGTGCCAGCAGCTTATCCCTCGTGGGTAGCACCGAGCAGTACTTC | CASSLSLVGSTEQYF
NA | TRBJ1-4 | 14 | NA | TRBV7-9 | TGTGCCAGCAGCTTCGGTACGGGGATCGAAAAACTGTTTTTT | CASSFGTGIEKLFF
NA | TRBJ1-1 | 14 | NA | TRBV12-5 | TGTGCTAGTGGTTCAGGTGGACAGAACACTGAAGCTTTCTTT | CASGSGGQNTEAFF
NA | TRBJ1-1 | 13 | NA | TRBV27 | TGTGCCAGCAGTTTGAGGGAAAACACTGAAGCTTTCTTT | CASSLRENTEAFF
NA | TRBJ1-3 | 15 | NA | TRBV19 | TGTGCCAGCAGGACGGGACATCACTCTGGAAACACCATATATTTT | CASRTGHHSGNTIYF
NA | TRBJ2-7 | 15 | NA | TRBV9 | TGTGCCAGCAGCGTAGCCCCAGCGGACAGCTACGAGCAGTACTTC | CASSVAPADSYEQYF
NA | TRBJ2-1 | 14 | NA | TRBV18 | TGTGCCAGCTCACCCAGACAGGACCGCGATGAGCAGTTCTTC | CASSPRQDRDEQFF
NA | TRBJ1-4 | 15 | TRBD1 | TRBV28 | TGTGCCAGCAGTTTCGGTTCAGGGGGCGTGGAAAAACTGTTTTTT | CASSFGSGGVEKLFF
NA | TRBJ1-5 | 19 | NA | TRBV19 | TGTGCCAGTACCAAAGATGGGGGCGGATCCATGTATAGCAATCAGCCCCAGCATTTT | CASTKDGGGSMYSNQPQHF
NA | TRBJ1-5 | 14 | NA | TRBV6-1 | TGTGCCAGCAGTGAGCGTTGGAGCAATCAGCCCCAGCATTTT | CASSERWSNQPQHF
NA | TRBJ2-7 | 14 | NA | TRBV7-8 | TGTGCCAGCAGCTTATTCATAAGCCCCTACGAGCAGTACTTC | CASSLFISPYEQYF
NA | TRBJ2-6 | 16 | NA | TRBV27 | TGTGCCAGCAGTTTATTACTAGTCTCTGGGGCCAACGTCCTGACTTTC | CASSLLLVSGANVLTF
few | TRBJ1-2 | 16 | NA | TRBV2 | TGTGCCAGCAGCTACGACTGGGGGGTTGGGAACTATGGCTACACCTTC | CASSYDWGVGNYGYTF
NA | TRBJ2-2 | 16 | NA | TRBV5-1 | TGCGCCAGCAGCCTCTCAACGCCGGGGAACACCGGGGAGCTGTTTTTT | CASSLSTPGNTGELFF
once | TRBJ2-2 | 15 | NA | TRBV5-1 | TGCGCCAGTAACCGAGGGAGTCCCAACACCGGGGAGCTGTTTTTT | CASNRGSPNTGELFF
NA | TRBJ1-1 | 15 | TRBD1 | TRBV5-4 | TGTGCCAGCAGCGTCCGGACAGGGGCGGGCACTGAAGCTTTCTTT | CASSVRTGAGTEAFF
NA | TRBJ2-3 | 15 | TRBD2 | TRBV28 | TGTGCCAGCACCCTAGGACTAGCGGAAACAGATACGCAGTATTTT | CASTLGLAETDTQYF
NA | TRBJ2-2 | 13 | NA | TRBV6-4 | TGTGCCAGCAGTGACTCGACTAGCGGGGAGCTGTTTTTT | CASSDSTSGELFF
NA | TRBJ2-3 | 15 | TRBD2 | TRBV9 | TGTGCCAGCAGCGCACTTAGCGGGGGGGCAGATACGCAGTATTTT | CASSALSGGADTQYF
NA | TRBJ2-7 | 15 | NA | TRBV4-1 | TGCGCCAGCAGCCAGATGATGACACCTCCCTACGAGCAGTACTTC | CASSQMMTPPYEQYF
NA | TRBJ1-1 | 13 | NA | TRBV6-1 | TGTGCCAGTAACCACAGAGAAAACACTGAAGCTTTCTTT | CASNHRENTEAFF
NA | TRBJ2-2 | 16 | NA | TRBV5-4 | TGTGCCAGCAGCTCATCGGGTAGGGGGTTCACCGGGGAGCTGTTTTTT | CASSSSGRGFTGELFF
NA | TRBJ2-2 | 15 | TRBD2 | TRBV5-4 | TGTGCCAGCAGCCTTAGCGGGCGATACACCGGGGAGCTGTTTTTT | CASSLSGRYTGELFF
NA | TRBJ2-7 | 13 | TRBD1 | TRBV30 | TGTGCCTGGAGTTTCGACAGGGTAGGGGAGCAGTACTTC | CAWSFDRVGEQYF